The subject of this entry is one TCR beta chain. Its target is not known. This specimen comes from a study of OX40 agonist ivuxolimab in advanced cancers. Whole-study context: Dose-escalation cases comprised hepatocellular carcinoma, melanoma, renal cell or head and neck cancer. Three patients, one with hepatocellular carcinoma and two with cutaneous melanoma, responded partially. Study-level results: Expanded peripheral T-cell antigen specificity went undetermined.

The CDR3 contains 14 residues. Germline CDR1 MNHNY, CDR2 SVGAGI (reference sequence). Losses at the gene ends were 4 bases for V and 2 bases for J; bases not matched to a gene: 4. The sampling schedule covered blood at baseline, cycle 4 day 1, and cycle 7 day 1. The protocol was immunoSEQ multiplex PCR, while the TCRdb copy is restricted to in-frame clones and leaves out a portion. Of around 30,000 clones listed, about 74% are singletons. This TCR came from an adult with an advanced solid tumor such as melanoma, head and neck, liver or kidney cancer. The rearrangement uses TRBV6-6 and TRBJ1-1, with 7 bases that match TRBD1. The sequenced sample was CD4+ or CD8+ T cells sorted from blood, obtained in a trial of the OX40 agonist ivuxolimab. The CDR3 sequence: CASSWGQLNTEAFF. The CDR3 DNA sequence: TGTGCCAGCAGTTGGGGACAGCTAAACACTGAAGCTTTCTTT.